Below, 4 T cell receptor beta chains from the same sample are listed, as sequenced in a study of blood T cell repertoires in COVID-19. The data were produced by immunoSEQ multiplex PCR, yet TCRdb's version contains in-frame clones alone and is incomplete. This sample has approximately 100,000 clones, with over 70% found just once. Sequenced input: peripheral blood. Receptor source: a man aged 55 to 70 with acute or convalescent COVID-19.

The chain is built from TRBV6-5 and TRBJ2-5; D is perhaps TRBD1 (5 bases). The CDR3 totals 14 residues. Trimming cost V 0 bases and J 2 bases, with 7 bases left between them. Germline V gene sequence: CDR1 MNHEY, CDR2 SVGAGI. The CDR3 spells CASSYSDRQETQYF. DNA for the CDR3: TGTGCCAGCAGTTACTCCGACAGACAAGAGACCCAGTACTTC.

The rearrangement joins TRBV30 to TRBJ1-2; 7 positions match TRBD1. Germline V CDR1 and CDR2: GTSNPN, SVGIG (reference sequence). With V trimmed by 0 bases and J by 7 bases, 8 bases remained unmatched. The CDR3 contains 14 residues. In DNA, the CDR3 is TGTGCCTGGAGTGTACTGGAGGGGGCGACTGGCTACACCTTC. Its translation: CAWSVLEGATGYTF.

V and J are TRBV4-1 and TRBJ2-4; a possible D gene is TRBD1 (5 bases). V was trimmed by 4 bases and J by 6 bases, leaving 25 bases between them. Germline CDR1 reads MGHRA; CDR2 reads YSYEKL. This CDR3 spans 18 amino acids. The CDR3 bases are TGCGCCAGCAGCCCCCCGTCAGGGTCAGCTCTTCGTCGAAACATTCAGTACTTC. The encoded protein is CASSPPSGSALRRNIQYF.

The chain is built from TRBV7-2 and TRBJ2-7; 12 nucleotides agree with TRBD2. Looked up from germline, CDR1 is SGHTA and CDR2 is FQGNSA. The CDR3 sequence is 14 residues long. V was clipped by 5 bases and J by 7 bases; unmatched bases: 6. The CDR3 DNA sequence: TGTGCCAGCAGCCAACTAGCGGGAGGCGGGGAGCAGTACTTC. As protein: CASSQLAGGGEQYF.